One sample yielded the 18 T cell receptor beta chains listed below, sequenced in a study of T-cell reconstitution after alpha-beta-depleted transplantation in children. For TCRbeta, the library was prepared with unique molecular identifiers. One entry per CDR3 protein results from TCRdb running MiXCR on the PCR reads. The sample includes approximately 520,000 distinct CDR3 sequences, around 10% of them seen just once. Here the sequenced sample was PBMCs, mostly from graft donor cells, taken 180 days after TCRalphabeta/CD19-depleted stem cell transplant. The receptor set was obtained from a female patient aged 2 to 10 who had a stem cell transplant for aplastic anemia, so the T cells may come from the graft donor.

CDR3 loop: CSASGTGESYEQYF. CDR3 bases: TGCAGTGCTTCAGGGACAGGGGAGTCCTACGAGCAGTACTTC. The J gene is TRBJ2-7, the V gene TRBV20-1; 10 bases match TRBD1. The V gene's germline CDR1 is DFQATT and CDR2 SNEGSKA (reference sequence). This CDR3 region has 14 residues. The V segment lost 5 bases and the J segment 1 base; nucleotides outside the gene matches: 5.

The V and J genes are TRBV18 and TRBJ2-3; D call uncertain. V shed 2 bases and J shed 7 bases, with 13 bases lying between them. The CDR3 sequence is 14 residues long. CDR1 KGHSH and CDR2 LQKENI come from the germline V gene. DNA for the CDR3: TGTGCCAGCTCACCAACCTCTTTGGCTTATACGCAGTATTTT. It is translated as CASSPTSLAYTQYF.

This clonotype was counted a few times. The chain uses TRBV3-1 and TRBJ2-2; D unclear. The V gene's germline CDR1 is LGHDT and CDR2 YNNKEL (reference sequence). CDR3 length equals 16 residues. Trimming stripped 4 bases from V and 3 bases from J, with 15 bases between. Here the CDR3 DNA reads TGTGCCAGCAGCCCCGGATACGCCGCGTACACCGGGGAGCTGTTTTTT. This gives the protein CASSPGYAAYTGELFF.

V usage is TRBV20-1 and J usage is TRBJ2-7; 10 nucleotides align to TRBD2. J lost 5 bases, V lost 5 bases, and 21 bases had no gene match. The V gene's germline CDR1 is DFQATT and CDR2 SNEGSKA (reference sequence). The CDR3 has 18 residues. CDR3 sequence: CSARSWGAGGLLGNEQYF. The CDR3 coding sequence is TGCAGTGCTCGCTCCTGGGGAGCGGGGGGGCTGTTAGGAAACGAGCAGTACTTC.

This clonotype was picked up a small number of times. V usage is TRBV5-1 and J usage is TRBJ2-7, with 7 bases lining up with TRBD2. There are 13 residues in the CDR3. CDR1 and CDR2 (germline): SGHRS, YFSETQ. Trimming removed 4 bases from V and 2 bases from J; junction bases left unmatched: 3. The CDR3 region has the DNA TGCGCCAGCAGCGCTAGCGGAGCCTACGAGCAGTACTTC. Translation gives CASSASGAYEQYF.

This clonotype was counted only a few times. The chain carries TRBV25-1 and TRBJ2-3; TRBD2 agrees at 10 bases. J was trimmed by 4 bases and V by 1 base; bases with no gene match: 8. CDR1 and CDR2 from the germline V gene are MGHDK and SYGVNS. The CDR3 spans 17 residues. The CDR3: CASSESEASGSSDTQYF. In DNA, the CDR3 is TGTGCCAGCAGTGAATCCGAGGCTAGCGGGAGTTCAGATACGCAGTATTTT. Full variable domain (remainder filled in from reference TRBV25-1 and TRBJ2-3): EADIYQTPRYLVIGTGKKITLECSQTMGHDKMYWYQQDPGMELHLIHYSYGVNSTEKGDLSSESTVSRIRTEHFPLTLESARPSHTSQYLCASSESEASGSSDTQYFGPGTRLTVL.

This chain uses TRBV7-9 with TRBJ2-3, with no clear D. Germline assignment: CDR1 SEHNR and CDR2 FQNEAQ (reference sequence). The V gene lost 8 bases and the J gene lost 3 bases, with 21 bases spanning the gap. The CDR3 has 16 amino acids. CDR3 loop: CASRNEAREVTDTQYF. CDR3 DNA sequence: TGTGCCAGCCGGAACGAAGCGCGAGAGGTGACAGATACGCAGTATTTT.

The V gene is TRBV24-1, the J gene TRBJ2-5; 7 bases fit TRBD2. Germline CDR1 KGHDR, CDR2 SFDVKD. Trimming removed 9 bases from V and 7 bases from J; junction bases left unmatched: 10. This CDR3 has 13 amino acids. The CDR3 sequence is CATQQPGEGTQYF. The CDR3, as DNA: TGTGCCACCCAGCAGCCGGGGGAGGGGACCCAGTACTTC.

This clonotype was seen a few times. The CDR3 nucleotides read TGTGCCAGCAGCTTGGCAGGAACCATGAACACTGAAGCTTTCTTT. This translates into CASSLAGTMNTEAFF. The chain couples TRBV5-5 to TRBJ1-1; D call uncertain. Trimming removed 0 bases at V and 0 bases at J, with 9 bases between. Looked up from germline, CDR1 is SGHKS and CDR2 is YYEKEE (reference sequence). The CDR3 contains 15 residues.

The table lists this clonotype with a few counts. The rearrangement uses TRBV11-2 and TRBJ2-7; tentatively, D is TRBD1 (5 bases). Germline V lookup: CDR1 SGHAT, CDR2 FQNNGV. The CDR3 is made up of 16 amino acids. V was clipped by 3 bases and J by 1 base, with 16 bases between them. CDR3 sequence (DNA): TGTGCCAGCAGCTTCACTTGGGGCTACACTTCCTACGAGCAGTACTTC. It yields the protein CASSFTWGYTSYEQYF.

In nucleotides, the CDR3 is TGCAGTGCTAGAACTGCATGGAACACTGAAGCTTTCTTT. This gives the protein CSARTAWNTEAFF. The chain combines TRBV20-1 with TRBJ1-1; D not resolved. V was clipped by 2 bases and J by 1 base, with 8 bases between them. Germline CDR1 is DFQATT and CDR2 is SNEGSKA (reference sequence). The CDR3 has 13 residues.

This clonotype was seen a handful of times. This sequence joins TRBV7-2 and TRBJ2-1, with a tentative D call TRBD1 (7 bases). This CDR3 contains 16 residues. Germline V lookup: CDR1 SGHTA, CDR2 FQGNSA. The V end was cut by 5 bases, the J end by 7 bases, with 21 bases between. CDR3 region: CASSPGGLRRGNEQFF. The DNA for the CDR3 is TGTGCCAGCAGCCCAGGGGGACTTCGTCGGGGTAATGAGCAGTTCTTC.

The chain is built from TRBV24-1 and TRBJ2-7; D possibly uses TRBD1 or TRBD2 (6 bases each). V lost 3 bases, J lost 6 bases, and 17 bases lay in between. The CDR3 totals 15 residues. Germline CDR1 is KGHDR and CDR2 is SFDVKD. CDR3 DNA sequence: TGTGCCACCAGTGATCCGGACAGCCAGGGAGGCGAGCAGTACTTC. It encodes CATSDPDSQGGEQYF.

This clonotype showed up many times. The gene calls are TRBV28 and TRBJ2-7; D is unclear. V lost 2 bases to trimming and J lost 2 bases, with 10 bases between them. This CDR3 spans 14 amino acids. The germline V gene encodes CDR1 MDHEN and CDR2 SYDVKM. The CDR3 bases are TGTGCCAGCAGTTTAGGGCAGTTACCCTACGAGCAGTACGTC. Translated: CASSLGQLPYEQYV.

In this sample, this clonotype turned up many times. V usage is TRBV10-3 and J usage is TRBJ2-5, with 7 bases lining up with TRBD1. Trimming cost V 3 bases and J 1 base; bases outside gene matches: 8. Germline V lookup: CDR1 ENHRY, CDR2 SYGVKD. The CDR3 loop spans 16 amino acids. The CDR3 DNA sequence: TGTGCCATCAGTGACCTGGGGACAGCGATCCAAGAGACCCAGTACTTC. It is translated as CAISDLGTAIQETQYF.

This clonotype was observed a handful of times. The V and J genes are TRBV12-3 or TRBV12-4 and TRBJ1-6; D ambiguous. This CDR3 has 14 amino acids. With 7 bases removed from V and 0 bases from J, the gap between germline ends came to 7 bases. CDR3 loop: CASKDGSYNSPLHF. The CDR3 DNA is TGTGCCAGCAAGGACGGCTCCTATAATTCACCCCTCCACTTT.

V usage is TRBV20-1 and J usage is TRBJ2-1; the D call may be TRBD1 or TRBD2 (5 bases each). The germline V gene encodes CDR1 DFQATT and CDR2 SNEGSKA (reference sequence). Trimming took off 2 bases at V and 3 bases at J, with 14 bases between the two ends. CDR3 length equals 15 residues. The CDR3 reads CSARPTGPSYNEQFF. CDR3 coding DNA: TGCAGTGCTAGACCCACGGGACCCAGCTACAATGAGCAGTTCTTC.

There are a few counts of this clonotype. The chain recombines TRBV5-6 with TRBJ2-7, with TRBD1 matching 9 bases. The germline gives CDR1 SGHDT, CDR2 YYEEEE. The CDR3 sequence is 15 residues long. V gave up 5 bases and J gave up 4 bases; unmatched junction bases: 10. The CDR3 protein is CASSPGQGFEYEQYF. DNA for the CDR3: TGTGCCAGCAGTCCGGGACAGGGTTTTGAATACGAGCAGTACTTC.